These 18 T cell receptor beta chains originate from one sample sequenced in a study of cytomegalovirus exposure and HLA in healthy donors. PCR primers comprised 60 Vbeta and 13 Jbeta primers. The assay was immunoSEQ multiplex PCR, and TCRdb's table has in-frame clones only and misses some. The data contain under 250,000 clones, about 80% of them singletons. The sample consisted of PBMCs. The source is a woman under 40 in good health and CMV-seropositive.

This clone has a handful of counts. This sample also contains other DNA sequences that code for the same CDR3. The CDR3, as DNA: TGCAGCGTCGGACAGGGAACGAACACTGAAGCTTTCTTT. This translates into CSVGQGTNTEAFF. V is TRBV29-1 and J is TRBJ1-1, with 8 bases matching TRBD1. V was clipped by 6 bases and J by 1 base; unmatched bases: 4. This CDR3 contains 13 residues. Germline V gene data show CDR1 as SQVTM and CDR2 as ANQGSEA.

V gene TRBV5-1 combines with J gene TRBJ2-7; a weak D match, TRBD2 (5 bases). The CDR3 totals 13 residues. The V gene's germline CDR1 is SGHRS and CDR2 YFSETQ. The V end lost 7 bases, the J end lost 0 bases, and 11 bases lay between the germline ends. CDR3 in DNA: TGCGCCAGCCGGGGTGGGGTCTCCTACGAGCAGTACTTC. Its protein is CASRGGVSYEQYF.

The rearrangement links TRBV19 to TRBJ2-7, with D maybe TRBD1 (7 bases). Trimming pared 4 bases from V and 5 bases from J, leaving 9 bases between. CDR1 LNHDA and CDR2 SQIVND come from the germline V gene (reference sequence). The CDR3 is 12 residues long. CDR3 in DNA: TGTGCCAGTAGTACCAGGGGGGACGAGCAGTACTTC. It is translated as CASSTRGDEQYF.

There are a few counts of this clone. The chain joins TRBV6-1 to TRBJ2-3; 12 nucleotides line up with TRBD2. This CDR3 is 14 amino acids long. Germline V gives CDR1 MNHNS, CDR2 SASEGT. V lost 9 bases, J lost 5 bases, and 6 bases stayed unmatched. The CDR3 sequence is CASLAGGVRDTQYF. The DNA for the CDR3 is TGTGCCAGTCTAGCGGGAGGGGTTAGAGATACGCAGTATTTT.

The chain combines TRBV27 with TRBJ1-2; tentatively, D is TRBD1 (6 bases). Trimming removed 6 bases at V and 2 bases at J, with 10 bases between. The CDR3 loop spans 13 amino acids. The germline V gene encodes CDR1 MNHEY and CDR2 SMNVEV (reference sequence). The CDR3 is CASSRQENYGYTF. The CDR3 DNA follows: TGTGCCAGCAGCAGACAGGAGAACTATGGCTACACCTTC.

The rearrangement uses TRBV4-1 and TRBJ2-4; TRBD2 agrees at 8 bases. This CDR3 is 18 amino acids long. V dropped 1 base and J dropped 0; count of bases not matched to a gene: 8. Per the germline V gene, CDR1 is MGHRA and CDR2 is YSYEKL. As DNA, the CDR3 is TGCGCCAGCAGCCAAGGCCTCCGGGGGGGACTAGCCAAAAACATTCAGTACTTC. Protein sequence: CASSQGLRGGLAKNIQYF.

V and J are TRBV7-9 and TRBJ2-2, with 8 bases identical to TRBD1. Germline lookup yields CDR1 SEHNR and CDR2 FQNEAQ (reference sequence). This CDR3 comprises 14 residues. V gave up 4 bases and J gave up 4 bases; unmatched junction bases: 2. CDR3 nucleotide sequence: TGTGCCAGCAGCTCCGGGACAGGCACCGGGGAGCTGTTTTTT. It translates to CASSSGTGTGELFF.

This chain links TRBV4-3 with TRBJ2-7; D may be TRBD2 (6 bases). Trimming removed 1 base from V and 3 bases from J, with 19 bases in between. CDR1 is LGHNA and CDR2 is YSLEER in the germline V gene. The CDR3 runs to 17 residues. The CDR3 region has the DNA TGCGCCAGCAGCCAAGTTGGGGGGTTCCTGGGGAACTACGAGCAGTACTTC. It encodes CASSQVGGFLGNYEQYF.

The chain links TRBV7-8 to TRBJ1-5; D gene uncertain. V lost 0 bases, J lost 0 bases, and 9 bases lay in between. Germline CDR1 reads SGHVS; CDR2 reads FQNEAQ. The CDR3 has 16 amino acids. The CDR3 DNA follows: TGTGCCAGCAGCTTAGCGGCGGAGTATAGCAATCAGCCCCAGCATTTT. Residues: CASSLAAEYSNQPQHF.

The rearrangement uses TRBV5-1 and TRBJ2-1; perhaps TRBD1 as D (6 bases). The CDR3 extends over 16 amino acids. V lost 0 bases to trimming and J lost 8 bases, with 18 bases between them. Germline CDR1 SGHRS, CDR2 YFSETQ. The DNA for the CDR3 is TGCGCCAGCAGCTTGGCCCAGGGGCTCCCGGTCGATGAGCAGTTCTTC. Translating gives CASSLAQGLPVDEQFF.

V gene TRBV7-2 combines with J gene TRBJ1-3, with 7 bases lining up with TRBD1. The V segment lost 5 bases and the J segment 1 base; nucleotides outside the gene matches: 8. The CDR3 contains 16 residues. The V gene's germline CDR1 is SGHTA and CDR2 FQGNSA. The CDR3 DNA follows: TGTGCCAGCAGCGTAGGGGGCTCTAGGTCTGGAAACACCATATATTTT. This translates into CASSVGGSRSGNTIYF.

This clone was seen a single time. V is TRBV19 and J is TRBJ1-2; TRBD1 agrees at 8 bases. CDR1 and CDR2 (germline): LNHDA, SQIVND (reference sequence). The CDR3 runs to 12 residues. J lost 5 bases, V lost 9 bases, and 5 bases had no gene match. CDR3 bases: TGTGCCAGCGCGCAGGGGGCTTATGGCTACACCTTC. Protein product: CASAQGAYGYTF.

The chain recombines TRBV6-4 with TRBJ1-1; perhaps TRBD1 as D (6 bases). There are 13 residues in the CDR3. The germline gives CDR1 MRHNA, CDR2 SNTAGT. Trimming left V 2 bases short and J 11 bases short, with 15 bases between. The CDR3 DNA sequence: TGTGCCAGCAGTGACGGGATACAGGGTAGGGCTTTCTTT. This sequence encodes CASSDGIQGRAFF.

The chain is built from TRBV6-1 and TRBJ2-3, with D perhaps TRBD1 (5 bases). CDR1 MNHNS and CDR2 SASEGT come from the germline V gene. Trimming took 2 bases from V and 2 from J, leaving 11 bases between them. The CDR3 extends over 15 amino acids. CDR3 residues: CASSETGHYTDTQYF. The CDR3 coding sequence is TGTGCCAGCAGTGAAACAGGACACTACACAGATACGCAGTATTTT.

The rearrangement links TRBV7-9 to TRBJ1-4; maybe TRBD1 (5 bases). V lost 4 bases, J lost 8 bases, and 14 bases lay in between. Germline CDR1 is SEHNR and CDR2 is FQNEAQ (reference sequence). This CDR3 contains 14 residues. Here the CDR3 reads CASSWGDNREKLFF. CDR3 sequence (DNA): TGTGCCAGCAGCTGGGGGGATAACAGGGAAAAACTGTTTTTT.

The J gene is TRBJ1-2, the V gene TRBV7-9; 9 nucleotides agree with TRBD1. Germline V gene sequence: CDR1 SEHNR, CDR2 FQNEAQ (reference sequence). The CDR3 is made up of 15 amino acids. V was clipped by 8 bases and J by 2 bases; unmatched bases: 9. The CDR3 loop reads CASGTGINSNYGYTF. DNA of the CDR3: TGTGCCAGCGGGACAGGGATTAACTCAAACTATGGCTACACCTTC.

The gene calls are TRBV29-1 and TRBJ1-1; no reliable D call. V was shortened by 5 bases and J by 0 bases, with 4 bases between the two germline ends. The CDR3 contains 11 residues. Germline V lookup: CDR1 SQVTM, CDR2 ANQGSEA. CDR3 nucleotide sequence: TGCAGCGTTCACATGAACACTGAAGCTTTCTTT. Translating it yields CSVHMNTEAFF.

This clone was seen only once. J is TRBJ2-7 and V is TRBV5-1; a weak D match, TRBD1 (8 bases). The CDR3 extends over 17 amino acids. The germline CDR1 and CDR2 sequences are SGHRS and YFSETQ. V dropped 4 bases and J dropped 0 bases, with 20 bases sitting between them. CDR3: CASSTYRGRVSSYEQYF. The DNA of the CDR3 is TGCGCCAGCAGCACCTACAGGGGGAGGGTGAGCTCCTACGAGCAGTACTTC.